This paragraph covers one TCR beta chain sequence. V was clipped by 6 bases and J by 0 bases, with 11 bases between them. The CDR3 length is 14 residues. Germline values: CDR1 MNHEY, CDR2 SVGAGI. This sample is part of a study of T cell responses to AZD1222 COVID-19 vaccine. Only in-frame clones appear in the TCRdb table, and some are missing; sequencing was by immunoSEQ multiplex PCR. The sample lists some 120,000 clones, 80% to 95% occurring once. The sample was peripheral blood, taken on day 0 of AZD1222 vaccination. V usage is TRBV6-5 and J usage is TRBJ1-1; D is unclear. The source is an adult in good health. CDR3 nucleotide sequence: TGTGCCAGCAGGACGGGTCTCATGAACACTGAAGCTTTCTTT. Residues: CASRTGLMNTEAFF.